These 31 T cell receptor beta chains share one sample of origin, sequenced in a study of regulatory T cells in long-lasting Graves disease. Stated time point: newly diagnosed GD, antithyroid drugs for less than 3 months. Isolated PBMC RNA provided the starting material for the TCR library. Arm-PCR of CDR3 regions and iRepertoire HTBI primers were used to build TCR beta libraries. A single record per CDR3 protein comes from TCRdb applying MiXCR to the multiplex PCR reads. In the table there are about 440,000 distinct CDR3 sequences, more than 13% of which are singletons. Separately, the same data were catalogued under a study of T cells in Graves' hyperthyroidism and ophthalmopathy.

This specimen consisted of peripheral blood mononuclear cells (PBMCs), obtained at new diagnosis, from a patient treated with antithyroid drugs. The receptors come from a woman aged 25 to 39 with Graves disease.

This clonotype occurred many times. V gene TRBV2 combines with J gene TRBJ1-3; D remains unclear. The germline V gene encodes CDR1 SNHLY and CDR2 FYNNEI. The CDR3 has 15 residues. With 1 base removed from V and 0 bases from J, the gap between germline ends came to 7 bases. The CDR3: CASSEEDLSGNTIYF. As DNA, the CDR3 is TGTGCCAGCAGTGAAGAGGACCTCTCTGGAAACACCATATATTTT.

This clonotype was seen many times. The chain uses TRBV10-3 and TRBJ2-7; D gene uncertain. There are 14 residues in the CDR3. Trimming pared 3 bases from V and 2 bases from J, leaving 11 bases between. The germline V gene has CDR1 ENHRY and CDR2 SYGVKD. The CDR3 spells CAISDLTETYEQYF. CDR3 bases: TGTGCCATCAGTGATCTCACCGAAACCTACGAGCAGTACTTC.

V gene TRBV7-6 combines with J gene TRBJ2-1, with 12 bases fitting TRBD2. This CDR3 has 18 residues. Germline V gene sequence: CDR1 SGHVS, CDR2 FNYEAQ. The V segment lost 6 bases and the J segment 8 bases; nucleotides outside the gene matches: 17. CDR3 protein: CASSFPTSGSGLGDEQFF. CDR3 coding DNA: TGTGCCAGCAGTTTCCCGACTAGCGGGAGTGGGTTGGGGGATGAGCAGTTCTTC.

The chain joins TRBV29-1 to TRBJ1-2; D is ambiguous. CDR1 is SQVTM, CDR2 ANQGSEA, per germline. V dropped 4 bases and J dropped 5 bases, with 23 bases sitting between them. This CDR3 region has 16 residues. The CDR3 loop reads CSVVAGSGPGDYGYTF. The DNA for the CDR3 is TGCAGCGTTGTTGCCGGTTCGGGTCCGGGAGATTATGGCTACACCTTC.

This clonotype has a count of ten or more. The chain uses TRBV3-1 and TRBJ1-2, with D possibly matching TRBD1 (5 bases). Germline-derived CDR1 and CDR2 are LGHDT and YNNKEL (reference sequence). The CDR3 loop spans 15 amino acids. Trimming stripped 1 base from V and 5 bases from J, with 14 bases between. This CDR3 is CASSQGGTALYGYTF. The CDR3, as DNA: TGTGCCAGCAGCCAAGGAGGGACGGCACTTTATGGCTACACCTTC.

This clonotype came up a few times. The chain couples TRBV6-1 to TRBJ2-7, with 10 bases fitting TRBD2. This CDR3 has 15 residues. In germline, CDR1 is MNHNS, CDR2 SASEGT. V lost 5 bases and J lost 2; bases outside the gene matches: 6. The CDR3: CASSNIAGGPYEQYF. The CDR3 nucleotides are TGTGCCAGCAGTAATATAGCGGGAGGCCCCTACGAGCAGTACTTC.

This clonotype has a count of ten or more. The V and J genes are TRBV19 and TRBJ2-1; 11 nucleotides align to TRBD2. The CDR3 loop spans 19 amino acids. J gave up 7 bases and V 3 bases, and 17 bases lay outside the gene matches. The germline V gene has CDR1 LNHDA and CDR2 SQIVND (reference sequence). In DNA, the CDR3 is TGTGCCAGTAGTATGGGACTAGCGGTCACGTCCTTTCAGGGGAATGAGCAGTTCTTC. Amino acids: CASSMGLAVTSFQGNEQFF. The entire variable domain, with the rest obtained from reference TRBV19 and TRBJ2-1, is as follows: DGGITQSPKYLFRKEGQNVTLSCEQNLNHDAMYWYRQDPGQGLRLIYYSQIVNDFQKGDIAEGYSVSREKKESFPLTVTSAQKNPTAFYLCASSMGLAVTSFQGNEQFFGPGTRLTVL.

The chain links TRBV19 to TRBJ2-6; TRBD1 matches at 7 bases. Germline V lookup: CDR1 LNHDA, CDR2 SQIVND (reference sequence). Germline trimming cut 3 bases from V and 0 bases from J; bases unmatched to any gene: 5. The CDR3 loop spans 17 amino acids. CDR3 sequence (DNA): TGTGCCAGTAGTATGATGACAGGGCTCTCTGGGGCCAACGTCCTGACTTTC. As protein: CASSMMTGLSGANVLTF.

This clonotype was seen at least ten times. V usage is TRBV13 and J usage is TRBJ1-1; the D is unclear. The V end lost 5 bases, the J end lost 1 base, and 20 bases lay between the germline ends. Germline CDR1 and CDR2: PRHDT and FYEKMQ (reference sequence). CDR3 length: 17 amino acids. The CDR3 nucleotides read TGTGCCAGCAGCATACTACCAACGGGTGTTGGGAACACTGAAGCTTTCTTT. As protein: CASSILPTGVGNTEAFF.

The chain is built from TRBV6-2 or TRBV6-3 and TRBJ2-4, with D perhaps TRBD1 or TRBD2 (5 bases each). The CDR3 contains 13 residues. The germline CDR1 and CDR2 sequences are MNHEY and SVGEGT. The V gene lost 2 bases and the J gene lost 8 bases, with 10 bases spanning the gap. Here the CDR3 DNA reads TGTGCCAGCAGTTACGGGGGTGAGGACATTCAGTACTTC. It translates to CASSYGGEDIQYF.

For this clonotype: A read error may account for a junction end that differs from germline. V gene TRBV6-2 or TRBV6-3 combines with J gene TRBJ1-4; 7 bases match TRBD1. This CDR3 has 19 residues. CDR1 MNHEY and CDR2 SVGEGT come from the germline V gene. In DNA, the CDR3 is TGTGCCAGCGGTTACTCGGATTCCTCGGAGACAGGGATTAATGAAAAACTGTTTTTT. Encoded protein: CASGYSDSSETGINEKLFF.

The chain carries TRBV20-1 and TRBJ2-7, with D tentatively TRBD1 (6 bases). The CDR3 loop spans 12 amino acids. The germline CDR1 and CDR2 sequences are DFQATT and SNEGSKA (reference sequence). The V end was cut by 0 bases, the J end by 6 bases, with 9 bases between. The chain's CDR3 is CSARDRGSEQYF. DNA of the CDR3: TGCAGTGCTAGAGATAGGGGGTCCGAGCAGTACTTC.

This clonotype has ten or more counts. The chain joins TRBV6-1 to TRBJ2-3; D not certain. The CDR3 totals 12 residues. With 10 bases removed from V and 0 bases from J, the gap between germline ends came to 8 bases. Looked up from germline, CDR1 is MNHNS and CDR2 is SASEGT. CDR3: CATRTSTDTQYF. The CDR3 DNA reads as TGTGCCACCCGTACGAGCACAGATACGCAGTATTTT.

The chain links TRBV30 to TRBJ1-1, with D tentatively TRBD1 (5 bases). The CDR3 runs to 13 residues. The germline gives CDR1 GTSNPN, CDR2 SVGIG (reference sequence). The germline V and J ends were trimmed by 5 bases and 1 base, with 11 bases remaining between them. The CDR3 nucleotides are TGTGCCTGGGCGGGACCGTGGAACACTGAAGCTTTCTTT. Translation gives CAWAGPWNTEAFF. Full variable domain (remainder filled in from reference TRBV30 and TRBJ1-1): SQTIHQWPATLVQPVGSPLSLECTVEGTSNPNLYWYRQAAGRGLQLLFYSVGIGQISSEVPQNLSASRPQDRQFILSSKKLLLSDSGFYLCAWAGPWNTEAFFGQGTRLTVV.

This clonotype was detected ten times or more. The V call is TRBV3-1, the J call TRBJ2-7; D unclear. The V gene's germline CDR1 is LGHDT and CDR2 YNNKEL (reference sequence). The CDR3 loop spans 12 amino acids. V lost 0 bases, J lost 5 bases, and 5 bases lay in between. This chain's CDR3 is CASSQEAHEQYF. Written as DNA, the CDR3 is TGTGCCAGCAGCCAAGAAGCCCACGAGCAGTACTTC.

This clonotype was counted many times. The V and J genes are TRBV2 and TRBJ2-2, with D perhaps TRBD2 (5 bases). V was clipped by 6 bases and J by 6 bases, with 14 bases between them. The CDR3 is 14 amino acids. Germline V CDR1 and CDR2: SNHLY, FYNNEI. CDR3 residues: CASRAEGFPGELFF. DNA for the CDR3: TGTGCCAGCAGAGCGGAAGGGTTTCCCGGGGAGCTGTTTTTT.

In this sample, this clonotype turned up many times. The chain has TRBV6-5 and TRBJ1-2, with no clear D. Trimming shortened V by 2 bases and J by 0 bases, and 7 bases separated the two germline ends. The CDR3 length is 14 residues. Germline V gene data show CDR1 as MNHEY and CDR2 as SVGAGI. The CDR3 protein is CASSYTATNYGYTF. The CDR3 DNA sequence: TGTGCCAGCAGTTACACAGCCACTAACTATGGCTACACCTTC.

CDR3 amino acids: CSARGVFYEQYF. The CDR3 nucleotides read TGCAGTGCTAGAGGGGTTTTTTACGAGCAGTACTTC. The gene calls are TRBV20-1 and TRBJ2-7; D unresolved. The CDR3 runs to 12 residues. Germline V CDR1 and CDR2: DFQATT, SNEGSKA (reference sequence). Trimming pared 1 base from V and 4 bases from J, leaving 8 bases between.

This clonotype was detected many times. The V and J genes are TRBV3-1 and TRBJ1-1; D is uncertain. Between the trimmed V and J ends, which lost 2 bases and 7 bases, there was a span of 11 bases. This CDR3 has 13 amino acids. Germline V gene sequence: CDR1 LGHDT, CDR2 YNNKEL (reference sequence). The CDR3 nucleotides are TGTGCCAGCAGCCAATTCGAGACGGATGAAGCTTTCTTT. Its protein is CASSQFETDEAFF. The full variable domain, with the rest looked up from reference TRBV3-1 and TRBJ1-1, is DTAVSQTPKYLVTQMGNDKSIKCEQNLGHDTMYWYKQDSKKFLKIMFSYNNKELIINETVPNRFSPKSPDKAHLNLHINSLELGDSAVYFCASSQFETDEAFFGQGTRLTVV.

This clonotype was counted many times. The V call is TRBV3-1, the J call TRBJ2-2; D may be TRBD1 (6 bases). This CDR3 has 13 amino acids. Germline CDR1 and CDR2: LGHDT and YNNKEL (reference sequence). Trimming removed 2 bases at V and 10 bases at J, with 11 bases between. DNA for the CDR3: TGTGCCAGCAGCCAACAGGGGTCCAAGGAGCTGTTTTTT. This gives the protein CASSQQGSKELFF. Full variable domain (rest looked up from reference TRBV3-1 and TRBJ2-2): DTAVSQTPKYLVTQMGNDKSIKCEQNLGHDTMYWYKQDSKKFLKIMFSYNNKELIINETVPNRFSPKSPDKAHLNLHINSLELGDSAVYFCASSQQGSKELFFGEGSRLTVL.

This clonotype has a handful of counts. This sequence joins TRBV2 and TRBJ1-6; D is unclear. Germline loops: CDR1 SNHLY, CDR2 FYNNEI. The V and J ends lost 6 bases and 7 bases respectively, with 16 bases between them. The CDR3 length is 15 residues. Written as DNA, the CDR3 is TGTGCCAGCAGCCCTCGCGCGGCGGGAAATTCACCCCTCCACTTT. Translation gives CASSPRAAGNSPLHF. The complete variable domain, with remaining parts taken from reference TRBV2 and TRBJ1-6, reads EPEVTQTPSHQVTQMGQEVILRCVPISNHLYFYWYRQILGQKVEFLVSFYNNEISEKSEIFDDQFSVERPDGSNFTLKIRSTKLEDSAMYFCASSPRAAGNSPLHFGNGTRLTVT.

The chain recombines TRBV20-1 with TRBJ2-2; TRBD2 agrees at 7 bases. CDR1 and CDR2 (germline): DFQATT, SNEGSKA (reference sequence). Trimming cost V 5 bases and J 7 bases; bases outside gene matches: 4. The CDR3 extends over 12 amino acids. CDR3 loop: CSARREVGELFF. As DNA, the CDR3 is TGCAGTGCTCGACGGGAGGTCGGGGAGCTGTTTTTT.

This clonotype was recorded at least ten times. J is TRBJ1-4 and V is TRBV27, with unresolved D. The CDR3 covers 15 residues. V shed 0 bases and J shed 5 bases, with 10 bases lying between them. Germline CDR1 and CDR2: MNHEY and SMNVEV (reference sequence). The CDR3 DNA reads as TGTGCCAGCAGTTTATCCGTCGTTGCCAATGAAAAACTGTTTTTT. Translated: CASSLSVVANEKLFF.

This clonotype has at least ten counts. The V call is TRBV12-3 or TRBV12-4, the J call TRBJ1-1, with TRBD1 matching over 7 bases. This CDR3 comprises 13 residues. Losses at the gene ends were 8 bases for V and 1 base for J; bases not matched to a gene: 4. As DNA, the CDR3 is TGTGCCAGCCGGGGACAGCAGAACACTGAAGCTTTCTTT. Protein product: CASRGQQNTEAFF.

The chain couples TRBV19 to TRBJ2-1; maybe TRBD1 (6 bases). This CDR3 is built from 13 residues. Trimming pared 7 bases from V and 8 bases from J, leaving 15 bases between. Germline V gives CDR1 LNHDA, CDR2 SQIVND (reference sequence). CDR3 amino acids: CASNKQGFDEQFF. For the CDR3, the DNA is TGTGCCAGTAATAAACAGGGTTTCGATGAGCAGTTCTTC.

The chain is built from TRBV7-2 and TRBJ2-1; a weak D match, TRBD2 (5 bases). CDR1 is SGHTA and CDR2 is FQGNSA in the germline V gene. The V and J ends lost 4 bases and 6 bases respectively, with 7 bases between them. The CDR3 is 12 amino acids. For the CDR3, the DNA is TGTGCCAGCAGCTCGGACTTCAATGAGCAGTTCTTC. Its translation: CASSSDFNEQFF.

The rearrangement links TRBV11-3 to TRBJ1-1; weak D call: TRBD1 (5 bases). Looked up from germline, CDR1 is SGHNT and CDR2 is YENEEA. Trimming stripped 0 bases from V and 6 bases from J, with 14 bases between. This CDR3 comprises 15 residues. The DNA for the CDR3 is TGTGCCAGCAGCTTAGATTCCGGGGGTGGCCCTGAAGCTTTCTTT. It yields the protein CASSLDSGGGPEAFF.

A few counts support this clonotype. The CDR3 DNA follows: TGTGCCAGCTGGGGGAGGGTGTCTTACGAGCAGTACTTC. Translated: CASWGRVSYEQYF. This sequence joins TRBV5-8 and TRBJ2-7; 7 bases map to TRBD2. The CDR3 consists of 13 residues. The V and J ends lost 7 bases and 4 bases, in that order; junction bases with no gene match: 8. The germline CDR1 and CDR2 sequences are SGHTS and YDEGEE.

Regarding this clonotype: A far larger clone differs by one base, so this is likely a read error. The chain is built from TRBV6-9 and TRBJ2-3, with 9 bases matching TRBD2. V was pared by 3 bases and J by 1 base, with 2 bases of the junction left unmatched. CDR1 and CDR2 from the germline V gene are MNHGY and SVAAGI. This CDR3 is 15 amino acids long. The CDR3 loop is CASSYSSGGTDTQYF. The CDR3 DNA is TGTGCCAGCAGTTACTCTAGCGGGGGCACAGATACGCAGTATTTT.

Only one count was recorded for this clonotype. A far bigger clonotype differs at one base, so this is likely a read error. The CDR3 region is CASSEGGLAGSEQFF. The CDR3 DNA sequence: TGTGCCAGCAGTGAAGGGGGGCTAGCGGGGTCGGAGCAGTTCTTC. J is TRBJ2-1 and V is TRBV2, with 9 bases that match TRBD2. The CDR3 extends over 15 amino acids. Per germline, CDR1 SNHLY and CDR2 FYNNEI. Germline trimming cut 1 base from V and 10 bases from J; bases unmatched to any gene: 8.

In this sample, this clonotype turned up many times. The J gene is TRBJ2-5, the V gene TRBV11-2; 7 bases are shared with TRBD2. This CDR3 region has 14 residues. Trimming cost V 5 bases and J 3 bases; bases outside gene matches: 6. CDR1 is SGHAT, CDR2 FQNNGV, per germline. Written as DNA, the CDR3 is TGTGCCAGCAGCCCCGCGGGGGAAGAAGAGACCCAGTACTTC. This sequence encodes CASSPAGEEETQYF. Filled out from reference TRBV11-2 and TRBJ2-5, the complete variable domain reads EAGVAQSPRYKIIEKRQSVAFWCNPISGHATLYWYQQILGQGPKLLIQFQNNGVVDDSQLPKDRFSAERLKGVDSTLKIQPAKLEDSAVYLCASSPAGEEETQYFGPGTRLLVL.